The 29 T cell receptor beta chains reported below all come from one sample, sequenced in a study of cytomegalovirus exposure and HLA in healthy donors (dated by TCRdb to 2016 to 2017). Preparation of the library involved the immunoSEQ multiplex PCR assay. For the multiplex PCR, a mixture combining 60 forward primers for TCR Vbeta segments and 13 reverse primers for TCR Jbeta segments was used. TCRdb carries this immuneACCESS record with in-frame sequences only. Its versions omit some clonotypes, under half of them owing to an unresolved V gene in the studies checked, with the rest unexplained. Here the sample has roughly 100,000 clones; 76% occur a single time. The ten most abundant clones make up 5% to 6.5% of the sample. Sequenced sample: PBMCs. These receptor sequences come from a woman younger than 30 in good health and CMV-seropositive.

The chain carries TRBV19 and TRBJ1-5; 9 nucleotides match TRBD1. The CDR3 runs 16 residues. J was trimmed by 4 bases and V by 5 bases; bases with no gene match: 9. The V gene's germline CDR1 is LNHDA and CDR2 SQIVND (reference sequence). CDR3 residues: CASSSQQGAVNQPQHF. The CDR3 region has the DNA TGTGCCAGTAGTTCACAACAGGGGGCGGTGAATCAGCCCCAGCATTTT.

J is TRBJ2-3 and V is TRBV9; TRBD2 aligns across 9 bases. Trimming removed 2 bases from V and 6 bases from J; junction bases left unmatched: 1. Germline V CDR1 and CDR2: SGDLS, YYNGEE. The CDR3 totals 13 residues. The CDR3 here is CASSVLAGDTQYF. CDR3 sequence (DNA): TGTGCCAGCAGCGTCCTAGCGGGGGATACGCAGTATTTT.

The CDR3 DNA reads as TGTGCCAGCAGCGTAGAAGCCCAAGCACAAGAGACCCAGTACTTC. Amino acid sequence: CASSVEAQAQETQYF. The chain uses TRBV9 and TRBJ2-5; D unresolved. The CDR3 consists of 15 residues. V was pared by 0 bases and J by 2 bases, with 11 bases between. Germline-derived CDR1 and CDR2 are SGDLS and YYNGEE.

The genes are TRBV5-1 and TRBJ2-4, with 10 positions matching TRBD2. The CDR3 sequence is 16 residues long. The germline gives CDR1 SGHRS, CDR2 YFSETQ. Trimming at V came to 4 bases and at J to 4 bases, leaving 8 bases not matched to a gene. The CDR3 DNA reads as TGCGCCAGCAGCCCGCTAGCGGGAGACGGTAAAAACATTCAGTACTTC. Amino acids: CASSPLAGDGKNIQYF.

V and J are TRBV11-3 and TRBJ2-1; the match to TRBD2 covers 8 bases. Trimming cost V 1 base and J 3 bases; bases outside gene matches: 8. Germline-derived CDR1 and CDR2 are SGHNT and YENEEA. The CDR3 is 17 amino acids. This CDR3 reads CASSLGGAGLGYNEQFF. CDR3 bases: TGTGCCAGCAGCTTAGGTGGGGCGGGACTAGGCTACAATGAGCAGTTCTTC.

This chain connects TRBV30 to TRBJ1-5; the D gene is possibly TRBD1 (5 bases). With 4 bases removed from V and 3 bases from J, the gap between germline ends came to 7 bases. The CDR3 has 12 amino acids. Germline CDR1 reads GTSNPN; CDR2 reads SVGIG (reference sequence). The CDR3, as DNA: TGTGCCTGGACCAGGGACAATCAGCCCCAGCATTTT. Translation: CAWTRDNQPQHF.

This chain joins TRBV29-1 and TRBJ2-7; 8 bases map to TRBD2. From germline, CDR1 is SQVTM and CDR2 ANQGSEA. CDR3 size: 13 residues. V lost 4 bases and J lost 0; bases outside the gene matches: 2. The CDR3: CSVVSGASYEQYF. In nucleotides, the CDR3 is TGCAGCGTTGTTAGCGGGGCCTCCTACGAGCAGTACTTC.

V usage is TRBV9 and J usage is TRBJ2-3; weak D call: TRBD2 (6 bases). V was trimmed by 4 bases and J by 2 bases, leaving 11 bases between them. This CDR3 spans 14 amino acids. Germline CDR1 reads SGDLS; CDR2 reads YYNGEE. CDR3 sequence (DNA): TGTGCCAGCAGCTCTAAGGACTACACAGATACGCAGTATTTT. Protein product: CASSSKDYTDTQYF.

This clone was seen only a few times. The V call is TRBV27, the J call TRBJ2-3; D uncertain. The germline gives CDR1 MNHEY, CDR2 SMNVEV (reference sequence). V lost 2 bases and J lost 0, with 9 bases in between. This CDR3 is built from 15 residues. The CDR3: CASSLGLTSTDTQYF. For the CDR3, the DNA is TGTGCCAGCAGTTTAGGGCTAACTAGCACAGATACGCAGTATTTT.

This clone came up a few times. Other DNA sequences in this sample translate to the same CDR3. The CDR3 sequence is CASSLGTSGYNEQFF. CDR3 DNA sequence: TGTGCCAGCAGCCTTGGGACTAGCGGTTACAATGAGCAGTTCTTC. V gene TRBV28 combines with J gene TRBJ2-1; 11 bases match TRBD2. CDR1 is MDHEN and CDR2 is SYDVKM in the germline V gene. The CDR3 is 15 amino acids. J was trimmed by 4 bases and V by 6 bases; bases with no gene match: 5. Filled out from reference TRBV28 and TRBJ2-1, the complete variable domain reads DVKVTQSSRYLVKRTGEKVFLECVQDMDHENMFWYRQDPGLGLRLIYFSYDVKMKEKGDIPEGYSVSREKKERFSLILESASTNQTSMYLCASSLGTSGYNEQFFGPGTRLTVL.

A word on this clone: Germline and junction disagree at one end, which may indicate a read error. The rearrangement uses TRBV7-7 and TRBJ2-1; D possibly matches TRBD1 or TRBD2 (5 bases each). The CDR3 is 17 amino acids. Per the germline V gene, CDR1 is SSHAT and CDR2 is FNYEAQ (reference sequence). CDR3 residues: CASSLAPGRAFVNEQFF. CDR3 coding DNA: TGTGCTAGCAGCTTAGCGCCGGGCAGGGCGTTCGTCAATGAGCAGTTCTTC.

This clone was found a few times. The chain combines TRBV18 with TRBJ1-4, with D perhaps matching TRBD1 (6 bases). Germline values: CDR1 KGHSH, CDR2 LQKENI. V lost 3 bases and J lost 5, with 10 bases in between. The CDR3 runs 14 residues. CDR3 in amino acids: CASSPKQGNEKLFF. The CDR3 DNA reads TGTGCCAGCTCACCTAAACAGGGAAATGAAAAACTGTTTTTT.

This chain links TRBV7-2 with TRBJ1-1; no clear D. This CDR3 region has 14 residues. Between the trimmed V and J ends, which lost 0 bases and 0 bases, there was a span of 5 bases. Germline CDR1 reads SGHTA; CDR2 reads FQGNSA. CDR3: CASSLALVNTEAFF. The CDR3 DNA is TGTGCCAGCAGCTTAGCGCTAGTGAACACTGAAGCTTTCTTT.

J is TRBJ1-5 and V is TRBV10-3; D possibly corresponds to TRBD1 (6 bases). CDR3 length: 16 residues. Trimming left V 4 bases short and J 1 base short, with 14 bases between. Germline V CDR1 and CDR2: ENHRY, SYGVKD. For the CDR3, the DNA is TGTGCCATCAGTGGTACGAAGGGGGAGAGCAATCAGCCCCAGCATTTT. Residues: CAISGTKGESNQPQHF.

CDR3 coding DNA: TGTGCCAGCAGCTCCACCGGGACAGCTCAAGAGACCCAGTACTTC. Its protein is CASSSTGTAQETQYF. The chain combines TRBV7-9 with TRBJ2-5, with 7 bases aligning to TRBD1. CDR3 length: 15 residues. V was pared by 4 bases and J by 2 bases, with 7 bases of the junction left unmatched. Germline-derived CDR1 and CDR2 are SEHNR and FQNEAQ (reference sequence).

V gene TRBV7-3 combines with J gene TRBJ2-3, with TRBD1 identical over 9 bases. Germline CDR1 reads SGHTA; CDR2 reads FQGTGA. This CDR3 region has 15 residues. Germline trimming cut 6 bases from V and 4 bases from J; bases unmatched to any gene: 8. Here the CDR3 reads CASRSTGGTADTQYF. The DNA for the CDR3 is TGTGCCAGCAGGTCGACAGGGGGAACGGCAGATACGCAGTATTTT.

This clone has only a few counts. The rearrangement uses TRBV6-5 and TRBJ1-1; 7 positions match TRBD1. Germline V gives CDR1 MNHEY, CDR2 SVGAGI. This CDR3 has 14 residues. V shed 9 bases, J shed 0 bases, and the junction held 7 bases outside the gene matches. CDR3 region: CASATGRLNTEAFF. CDR3 DNA sequence: TGTGCCAGTGCGACAGGGCGTTTGAACACTGAAGCTTTCTTT.

This clone showed up just once. CDR3 residues: CAWSGVSDRRPNTGELFF. CDR3 coding DNA: TGTGCCTGGAGTGGTGTGTCGGACAGGAGACCGAACACCGGGGAGCTGTTTTTT. The chain couples TRBV30 to TRBJ2-2; 7 bases map to TRBD1. V gave up 1 base and J gave up 0 bases; unmatched junction bases: 11. Germline V gene lookup returns CDR1 GTSNPN and CDR2 SVGIG (reference sequence). This CDR3 is built from 18 residues.

The rearrangement joins TRBV6-4 to TRBJ2-2; TRBD1 is a possible D gene (6 bases). The CDR3 totals 11 residues. With 9 bases removed from V and 10 bases from J, the gap between germline ends came to 12 bases. The germline V gene encodes CDR1 MRHNA and CDR2 SNTAGT. The CDR3 coding sequence is TGTGCCAGTTTACAGGGAGAGGAGCTGTTTTTT. Translation: CASLQGEELFF.

V and J are TRBV27 and TRBJ2-1; 8 nucleotides align to TRBD1. CDR3 length: 14 residues. In germline, CDR1 is MNHEY, CDR2 SMNVEV (reference sequence). The trim removed 5 bases at V and 8 bases at J, leaving 8 bases unmatched. CDR3 sequence: CASSVMTGADEQFF. In nucleotides, the CDR3 is TGTGCCAGCAGTGTAATGACAGGGGCCGATGAGCAGTTCTTC.

V gene TRBV27 combines with J gene TRBJ2-7; a weak D match, TRBD1 (6 bases). V was trimmed by 7 bases and J by 0 bases, leaving 16 bases between them. Germline values: CDR1 MNHEY, CDR2 SMNVEV (reference sequence). The CDR3 extends over 15 amino acids. CDR3 region: CASKPFRQVSYEQYF. CDR3 bases: TGTGCCAGCAAGCCCTTTCGACAGGTCTCCTACGAGCAGTACTTC.

CDR3 coding DNA: TGTGCCAGCAGCTCTTACGGGGGCGAGCAGTACTTC. Its protein product is CASSSYGGEQYF. V and J are TRBV7-2 and TRBJ2-7; D may be TRBD2 (6 bases). Trimming took off 4 bases at V and 6 bases at J, with 10 bases between the two ends. Germline CDR1 reads SGHTA; CDR2 reads FQGNSA. This CDR3 has 12 amino acids.

The V gene is TRBV4-1, the J gene TRBJ2-5, with TRBD2 identical over 9 bases. The CDR3 runs to 17 residues. J was trimmed by 0 bases and V by 5 bases; bases with no gene match: 10. In germline, CDR1 is MGHRA, CDR2 YSYEKL. The chain's CDR3 is CASSSPLSGRYQETQYF. The CDR3 nucleotides read TGCGCCAGCAGCTCCCCCTTAAGCGGGAGGTACCAAGAGACCCAGTACTTC.

This sequence joins TRBV27 and TRBJ2-7; the D gene is possibly TRBD1 (5 bases). The V end lost 2 bases, the J end lost 3 bases, and 14 bases lay between the germline ends. The V gene's germline CDR1 is MNHEY and CDR2 SMNVEV (reference sequence). The CDR3 contains 15 residues. For the CDR3, the DNA is TGTGCCAGCAGTTTAATAGGTTTAGGGGTCTACGAGCAGTACTTC. It yields the protein CASSLIGLGVYEQYF.

The V and J genes are TRBV30 and TRBJ2-1, with 12 nucleotides matching TRBD2. CDR1 and CDR2 from the germline V gene are GTSNPN and SVGIG (reference sequence). This CDR3 is 15 amino acids long. J was trimmed by 9 bases and V by 3 bases; bases with no gene match: 9. The CDR3 DNA is TGTGCCTGGAGCCGAACTAGCGGGAGGTGGAGTGAGCAGTTCTTC. Translated: CAWSRTSGRWSEQFF.

The V and J genes are TRBV13 and TRBJ2-2; possibly TRBD1 for D (6 bases). CDR3 length: 16 amino acids. V lost 5 bases and J lost 3, with 16 bases in between. From germline, CDR1 is PRHDT and CDR2 FYEKMQ (reference sequence). CDR3 loop: CASSTKGVGDTGELFF. CDR3 in DNA: TGTGCCAGCAGCACCAAGGGGGTTGGGGACACCGGGGAGCTGTTTTTT.

The chain is built from TRBV28 and TRBJ1-1, with 7 bases lining up with TRBD1. CDR3 size: 14 residues. V dropped 6 bases and J dropped 4; count of bases not matched to a gene: 8. Germline V gene data show CDR1 as MDHEN and CDR2 as SYDVKM. CDR3 residues: CASRVPGQPTEAFF. CDR3 bases: TGTGCCAGCAGGGTACCGGGACAGCCCACTGAAGCTTTCTTT.

The V gene is TRBV7-8, the J gene TRBJ2-6; D is unclear. The V and J ends lost 3 bases and 4 bases respectively, with 16 bases between them. Looked up from germline, CDR1 is SGHVS and CDR2 is FQNEAQ. The CDR3 runs to 17 residues. The CDR3 DNA sequence: TGTGCCAGCAGCTTTGGGCCCAGCACCGCCGGGGCCAACGTCCTGACTTTC. Protein sequence: CASSFGPSTAGANVLTF.

CDR3: CASSLRTGINEQYF. CDR3 sequence (DNA): TGTGCCAGCAGCTTAAGGACAGGGATTAACGAGCAGTACTTC. V usage is TRBV11-3 and J usage is TRBJ2-7; 8 nucleotides line up with TRBD1. The germline V gene has CDR1 SGHNT and CDR2 YENEEA. V was clipped by 2 bases and J by 5 bases; unmatched bases: 5. The CDR3 extends over 14 amino acids. The whole variable domain, remainder taken from reference TRBV11-3 and TRBJ2-7, is EAGVVQSPRYKIIEKKQPVAFWCNPISGHNTLYWYLQNLGQGPELLIRYENEEAVDDSQLPKDRFSAERLKGVDSTLKIQPAELGDSAVYLCASSLRTGINEQYFGPGTRLTVT.